This TCR beta chain was recovered during a study of blood T cell repertoires in COVID-19. Whole-study context: The origin of the acute and convalescent COVID-19 samples was the United States, Italy and Spain. Nucleic acid was either cDNA or gDNA, and it came from T cells, B-cell-depleted T cells, or PBMCs.

Germline CDR1 is WNHNN and CDR2 is SYGVQD (reference sequence). Trimming cost V 4 bases and J 0 bases, with 13 bases left between them. The CDR3 sequence is 16 residues long. Patients at the Seattle site were enrolled during active infection and followed longitudinally. Using immunoSEQ multiplex PCR, the repertoire was profiled, and TCRdb retains in-frame clones only, with some absent. Among 150,000 to 200,000 clones listed, roughly 87% were seen once. This sequence originates from an older woman with COVID-19, enrolled during active disease. The sequencing sample was made of peripheral blood. The chain employs TRBV10-1 and TRBJ2-1; a possible D gene is TRBD2 (7 bases). CDR3 sequence: CASSAEGGSSYNEQFF. The CDR3, as DNA: TGCGCCAGCAGTGCAGAGGGGGGGAGCTCCTACAATGAGCAGTTCTTC.